This T cell receptor (beta chain) derives from a study of Ad26.COV2.S vaccination and SARS-CoV-2 variants. Study-wide findings and caveats: Comparability of non-spike TCR breadth was observed across vaccine and placebo recipients.

Regarding this clone: What it recognizes is unknown.

The V end was cut by 7 bases, the J end by 3 bases, with 15 bases between. Germline V gene lookup returns CDR1 SQVTM and CDR2 ANQGSEA. The CDR3 is 13 amino acids. Treatment noted: some 20 received Ad26.COV2.S at low or high dose, single or two shots; 5 received placebo; per-sample allocation not given. The samples date from day 63 after the first vaccine or placebo injection. TCRdb keeps only in-frame clones here, not all; method: immunoSEQ multiplex PCR. The profile shows roughly 400,000 clones, approximately 90% of them singletons. This material consisted of peripheral blood, taken in a trial of Ad26.COV2.S vaccine versus placebo. This clonotype was obtained from a person between 18 and 65 years old who received the Ad26.COV2.S COVID-19 vaccine or a placebo. V and J are TRBV29-1 and TRBJ1-1; D might be TRBD1 (5 bases). CDR3 sequence reads: CSAGQLKDTEAFF. The CDR3 nucleotides are TGCAGCGCTGGACAACTCAAGGACACTGAAGCTTTCTTT.